The 15 T cell receptor beta chains reported below all come from one sample, sequenced in a study of Ad26.COV2.S vaccination and SARS-CoV-2 variants. As for treatment: around 19 received Ad26.COV2.S at low or high dose, single or two shots; about 5 received placebo; per-sample allocation not given. Specimens were obtained on day 63 following the first vaccine or placebo injection. Repertoires were generated with immunoSEQ multiplex PCR, while TCRdb's copy carries only in-frame clones and drops some. The table records hundreds of thousands of clones, 85% to 90% of them present only once. This material consisted of peripheral blood, taken in a trial of Ad26.COV2.S vaccine versus placebo. The source of these receptors is a person aged 18-65 years who received the Ad26.COV2.S COVID-19 vaccine or a placebo.

This chain connects TRBV25-1 to TRBJ1-1; D call uncertain. V was trimmed by 3 bases and J by 1 base, leaving 12 bases between them. Germline loops: CDR1 MGHDK, CDR2 SYGVNS. The CDR3 is 15 amino acids. The CDR3 region is CASSDSLWSNTEAFF. CDR3 DNA: TGTGCCAGCAGTGACTCGCTCTGGTCGAACACTGAAGCTTTCTTT.

The CDR3 reads CASNSKRDIQGDTEAFF. The CDR3, as DNA: TGTGCCAGTAACTCAAAAAGGGATATCCAAGGGGACACTGAAGCTTTCTTT. The chain has TRBV21-1 and TRBJ1-1; TRBD1 is the table's D call, not checked against the DNA. TRBV21-1 constitutes a pseudogene. This CDR3 is built from 17 residues.

This chain links TRBV18 with TRBJ1-5, with D tentatively TRBD1 (6 bases). Germline CDR1 is KGHSH and CDR2 is LQKENI. This CDR3 is 15 amino acids long. V lost 6 bases, J lost 5 bases, and 17 bases lay in between. Here the CDR3 DNA reads TGTGCCAGCTCGGGACAAGCGGGGGTATATCAGCCCCAGCATTTT. Encoded protein: CASSGQAGVYQPQHF.

The rearrangement links TRBV6-2 or TRBV6-3 to TRBJ2-7; D gene unclear. This CDR3 contains 11 residues. In germline, CDR1 is MNHEY, CDR2 SVGEGT. V was shortened by 4 bases and J by 3 bases, with 4 bases between the two germline ends. The CDR3 here is CASSSFYEQYF. CDR3 nucleotides: TGTGCCAGCAGTTCTTTCTACGAGCAGTACTTC.

This chain links TRBV4-2 with TRBJ2-1; D is possibly TRBD2 (5 bases). CDR1 and CDR2 from the germline V gene are LGHNA and YNFKEQ. This CDR3 spans 15 amino acids. Trimming removed 1 base at V and 5 bases at J, with 12 bases between. This CDR3 is CASSQVFERDNEQFF. The CDR3 nucleotides are TGTGCCAGCAGCCAAGTGTTCGAGAGGGACAATGAGCAGTTCTTC.

The CDR3 loop reads CAKADGTGDYGYTF. The CDR3 DNA reads TGTGCCAAAGCTGACGGGACAGGGGACTATGGCTACACCTTC. The V and J genes are TRBV21-1 and TRBJ1-2; the table gives TRBD1 as D, unverified against the DNA. TRBV21-1 is a pseudogene locus. CDR3 length: 14 amino acids.

This clone was seen just once. This chain uses TRBV2 with TRBJ1-5; tentative D call: TRBD1 (6 bases). The CDR3 sequence is 15 residues long. Germline V lookup: CDR1 SNHLY, CDR2 FYNNEI. V lost 8 bases and J lost 5, with 19 bases in between. The CDR3 spells CASSLFGGSDQPQHF. CDR3 nucleotides: TGTGCCAGCTCCCTCTTCGGGGGCTCGGATCAGCCCCAGCATTTT. The full variable domain, in which reference TRBV2 and TRBJ1-5 provide the parts outside the CDR3, is EPEVTQTPSHQVTQMGQEVILRCVPISNHLYFYWYRQILGQKVEFLVSFYNNEISEKSEIFDDQFSVERPDGSNFTLKIRSTKLEDSAMYFCASSLFGGSDQPQHFGDGTRLSIL.

The V gene is TRBV5-6, the J gene TRBJ1-3, with no clear D. Between the trimmed V and J ends, which lost 5 bases and 0 bases, there was a span of 9 bases. From germline, CDR1 is SGHDT and CDR2 YYEEEE. This CDR3 has 14 residues. CDR3 nucleotide sequence: TGTGCCAGCAGGGGGATCGGCTCTGGAAACACCATATATTTT. It translates to CASRGIGSGNTIYF.

The rearrangement links TRBV30 to TRBJ2-3; TRBD1 matches 7 bases. This CDR3 is 16 amino acids long. The germline CDR1 and CDR2 sequences are GTSNPN and SVGIG (reference sequence). The trim removed 7 bases at V and 0 bases at J, leaving 13 bases unmatched. This CDR3 reads CASLQGGSLSTDTQYF. CDR3 bases: TGTGCCTCATTACAAGGGGGCTCCCTTAGCACAGATACGCAGTATTTT.

A few counts support this clone. This rearrangement joins TRBV5-6 to TRBJ1-2; 9 bases are shared with TRBD1. V lost 5 bases and J lost 8; bases outside the gene matches: 10. Germline V gene sequence: CDR1 SGHDT, CDR2 YYEEEE. This CDR3 comprises 14 residues. The CDR3 protein is CASSYTGGDRGYTF. CDR3 bases: TGTGCCAGCAGTTACACAGGGGGCGATAGGGGCTACACCTTC.

This chain joins TRBV10-3 and TRBJ1-1; TRBD1 might be the D (5 bases). The germline gives CDR1 ENHRY, CDR2 SYGVKD. The CDR3 extends over 12 amino acids. Trimming took 10 bases from V and 4 from J, leaving 13 bases between them. The CDR3 nucleotides are TGTGCCACCCTCAGGGAGGGCACTGAAGCTTTCTTT. Protein sequence: CATLREGTEAFF.

CDR3 region: CASSLATGLGTQYF. The CDR3 bases are TGTGCCAGCAGCTTAGCGACAGGGTTGGGGACCCAGTACTTC. The gene calls are TRBV11-2 and TRBJ2-5; 7 bases match TRBD1. The germline V gene has CDR1 SGHAT and CDR2 FQNNGV. CDR3 size: 14 residues. Unmatched junction bases numbered 6, after V lost 1 base and J lost 7 bases.

The chain uses TRBV11-3 and TRBJ1-6; D is ambiguous. The length of the CDR3 is 13 residues. Germline lookup yields CDR1 SGHNT and CDR2 YENEEA. V dropped 2 bases and J dropped 6 bases, with 5 bases sitting between them. The DNA for the CDR3 is TGTGCCAGCAGCTTATACGCTAATTCACCCCTCCACTTT. Amino acids: CASSLYANSPLHF.

V gene TRBV5-4 combines with J gene TRBJ1-1; D gene unclear. Germline V gene data show CDR1 as SGHNT and CDR2 as YYREEE (reference sequence). The CDR3 runs to 14 residues. V lost 2 bases and J 2 bases, leaving 10 bases between the germline ends. This chain's CDR3 is CASSFPPGNTEAFF. The CDR3 DNA sequence: TGTGCCAGCAGCTTTCCACCGGGCAACACTGAAGCTTTCTTT.

There are a few counts of this clone. V usage is TRBV24-1 and J usage is TRBJ2-3; D is possibly TRBD1 (5 bases). The CDR3 sequence is 17 residues long. V shed 5 bases and J shed 0 bases, with 17 bases lying between them. Germline CDR1 KGHDR, CDR2 SFDVKD. CDR3 residues: CATSARAGPESTDTQYF. CDR3 nucleotides: TGTGCCACCAGTGCCAGGGCCGGGCCGGAGAGCACAGATACGCAGTATTTT.